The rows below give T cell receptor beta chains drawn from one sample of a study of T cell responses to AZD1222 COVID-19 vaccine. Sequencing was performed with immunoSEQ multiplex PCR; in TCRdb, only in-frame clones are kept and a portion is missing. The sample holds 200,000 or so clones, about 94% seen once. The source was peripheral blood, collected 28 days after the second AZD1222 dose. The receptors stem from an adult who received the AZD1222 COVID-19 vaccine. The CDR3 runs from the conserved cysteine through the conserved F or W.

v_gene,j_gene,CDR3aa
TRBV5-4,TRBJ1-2,CASSWDRDYGYTF
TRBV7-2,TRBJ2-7,CASSFKTSQQQYF
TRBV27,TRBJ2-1,CATQDGGAVRYNEQFF
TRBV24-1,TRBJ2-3,CATSDASGGVGTDTQYF
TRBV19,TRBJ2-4,CASRAGGTKNIQYF
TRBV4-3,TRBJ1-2,CASSQDLGQGNYGYTF
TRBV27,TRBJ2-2,CASAPWAGGTGELFF
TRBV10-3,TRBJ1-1,CAISEEQGNTEAFF
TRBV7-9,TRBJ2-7,CASSSGNEQYF
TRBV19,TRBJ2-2,CASSMSRNTGELFF
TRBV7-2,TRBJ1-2,CASSSSTANYGYTF
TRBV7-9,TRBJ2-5,CASSLFGQTQETQYF
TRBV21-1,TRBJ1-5,CASSNVYTSYSNQPQHF
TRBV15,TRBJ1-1,CATSRQTQRWTEAFF
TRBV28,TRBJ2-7,CASSSYPYEQYF
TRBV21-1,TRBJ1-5,CASTREGRAYQPQHF
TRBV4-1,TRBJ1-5,CASSQEAAYSNQPQHF
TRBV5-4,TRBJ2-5,CAGGLDGARTQYF